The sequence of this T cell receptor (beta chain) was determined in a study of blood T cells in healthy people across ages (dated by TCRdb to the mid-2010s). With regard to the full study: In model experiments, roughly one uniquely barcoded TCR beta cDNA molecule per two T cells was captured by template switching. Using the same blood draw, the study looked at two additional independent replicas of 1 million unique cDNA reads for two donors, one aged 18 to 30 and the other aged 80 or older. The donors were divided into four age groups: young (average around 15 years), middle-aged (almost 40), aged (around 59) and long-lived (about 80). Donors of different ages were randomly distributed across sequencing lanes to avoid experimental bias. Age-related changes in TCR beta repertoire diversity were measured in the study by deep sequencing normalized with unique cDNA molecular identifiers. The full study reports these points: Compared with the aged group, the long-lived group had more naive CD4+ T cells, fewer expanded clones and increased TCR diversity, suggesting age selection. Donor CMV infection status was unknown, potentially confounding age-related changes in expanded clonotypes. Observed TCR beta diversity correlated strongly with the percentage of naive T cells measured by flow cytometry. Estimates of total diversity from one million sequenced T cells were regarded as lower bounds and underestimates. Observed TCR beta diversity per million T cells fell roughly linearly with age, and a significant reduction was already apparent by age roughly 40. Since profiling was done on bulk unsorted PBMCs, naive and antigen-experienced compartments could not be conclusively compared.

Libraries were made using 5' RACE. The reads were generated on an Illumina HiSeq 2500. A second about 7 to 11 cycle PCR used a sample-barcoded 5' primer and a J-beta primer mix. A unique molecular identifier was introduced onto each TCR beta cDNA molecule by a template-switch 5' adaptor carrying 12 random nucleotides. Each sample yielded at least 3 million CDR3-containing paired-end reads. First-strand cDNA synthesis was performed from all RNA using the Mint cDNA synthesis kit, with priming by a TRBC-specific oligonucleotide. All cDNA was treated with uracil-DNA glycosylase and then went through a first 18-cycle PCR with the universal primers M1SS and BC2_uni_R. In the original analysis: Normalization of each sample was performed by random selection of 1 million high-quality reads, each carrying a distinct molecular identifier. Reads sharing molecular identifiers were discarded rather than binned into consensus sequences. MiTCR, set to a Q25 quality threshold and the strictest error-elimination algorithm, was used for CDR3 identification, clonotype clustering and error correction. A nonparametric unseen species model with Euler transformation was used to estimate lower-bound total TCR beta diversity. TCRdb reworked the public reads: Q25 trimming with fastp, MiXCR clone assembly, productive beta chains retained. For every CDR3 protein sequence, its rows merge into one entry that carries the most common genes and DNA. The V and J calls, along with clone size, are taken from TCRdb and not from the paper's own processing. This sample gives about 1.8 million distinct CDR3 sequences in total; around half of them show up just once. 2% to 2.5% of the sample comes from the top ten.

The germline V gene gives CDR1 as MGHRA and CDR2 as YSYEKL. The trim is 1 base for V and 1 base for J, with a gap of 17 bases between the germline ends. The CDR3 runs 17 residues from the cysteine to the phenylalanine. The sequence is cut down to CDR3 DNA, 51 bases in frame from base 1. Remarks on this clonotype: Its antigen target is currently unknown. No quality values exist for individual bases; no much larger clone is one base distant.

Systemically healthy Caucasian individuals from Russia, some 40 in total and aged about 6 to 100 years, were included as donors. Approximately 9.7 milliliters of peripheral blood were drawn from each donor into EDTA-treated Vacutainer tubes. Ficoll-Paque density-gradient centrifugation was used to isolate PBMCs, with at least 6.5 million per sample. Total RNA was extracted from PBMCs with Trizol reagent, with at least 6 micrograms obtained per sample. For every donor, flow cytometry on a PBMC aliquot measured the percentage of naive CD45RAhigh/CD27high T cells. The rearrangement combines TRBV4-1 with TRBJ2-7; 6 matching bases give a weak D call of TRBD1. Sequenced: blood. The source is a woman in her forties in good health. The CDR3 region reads CASSQAPGTHKSYEQYF. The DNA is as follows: TGCGCCAGCAGCCAAGCTCCCGGGACACATAAATCCTACGAGCAGTACTTC.